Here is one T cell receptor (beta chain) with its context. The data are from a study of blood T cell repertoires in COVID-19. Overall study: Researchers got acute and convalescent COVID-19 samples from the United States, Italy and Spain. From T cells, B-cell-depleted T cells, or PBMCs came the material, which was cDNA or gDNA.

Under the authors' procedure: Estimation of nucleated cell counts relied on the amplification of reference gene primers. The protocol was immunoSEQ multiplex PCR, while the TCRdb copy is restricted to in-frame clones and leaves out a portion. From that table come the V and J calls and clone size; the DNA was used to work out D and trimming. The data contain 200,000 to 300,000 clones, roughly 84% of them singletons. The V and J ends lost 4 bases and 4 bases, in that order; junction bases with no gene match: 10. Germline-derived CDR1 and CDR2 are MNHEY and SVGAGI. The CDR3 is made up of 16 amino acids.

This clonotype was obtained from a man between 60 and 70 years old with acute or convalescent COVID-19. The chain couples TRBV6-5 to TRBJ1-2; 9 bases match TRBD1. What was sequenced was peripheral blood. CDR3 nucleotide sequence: TGTGCCAGCAGTTCCCCTGGACAGGGGAAAAGCTATGGCTACACCTTC. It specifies CASSSPGQGKSYGYTF.